The next 32 T cell receptor beta chains were all read from a single sample in a study of Graves' ophthalmopathy and Graves' hyperthyroidism. RNA transcripts served as template for amplifying TCR beta CDR3 sequences. First-round RT-PCR employed HTBI primers, with a second-round multiplex PCR after it. A single record per CDR3 protein comes from TCRdb applying MiXCR to the multiplex PCR reads. The data show roughly 500,000 distinct CDR3 sequences, approximately 15% seen once. What was sequenced was blood. Source of these receptors: a woman between 25 and 40 years old with Graves' ophthalmopathy.

This clonotype was recorded at least ten times. The chain combines TRBV5-6 with TRBJ1-5, with D possibly TRBD1 on 6 matching bases. Germline loops: CDR1 SGHDT, CDR2 YYEEEE. The CDR3 totals 14 residues. V was cut by 1 base and J by 5 bases, with 10 bases left in between. The CDR3 loop is CASSLLAGDQPQHF. The CDR3 nucleotides are TGTGCCAGCAGCTTGTTGGCAGGGGATCAGCCCCAGCATTTT.

This clonotype was seen many times. The chain uses TRBV29-1 and TRBJ2-7; D call uncertain. The CDR3 runs 13 residues. V was cut by 5 bases and J by 4 bases, with 15 bases left in between. Germline CDR1 reads SQVTM; CDR2 reads ANQGSEA. The CDR3 spells CSVRSETAYEQYF. The CDR3 DNA sequence: TGCAGCGTTCGATCGGAAACAGCTTACGAGCAGTACTTC.

V usage is TRBV28 and J usage is TRBJ1-1; 9 bases map to TRBD1. V trimming: 2 bases; J trimming: 1 base; junction bases outside the gene matches: 17. The CDR3 is made up of 20 amino acids. CDR1 MDHEN and CDR2 SYDVKM come from the germline V gene. CDR3 region: CASSLRGPRDREKRNTEAFF. The CDR3 coding sequence is TGTGCCAGCAGTTTAAGAGGGCCGAGGGACAGGGAAAAAAGGAACACTGAAGCTTTCTTT.

This clonotype was recorded many times. One end of the junction varies from germline; a read error may be responsible. This sequence joins TRBV12-3 or TRBV12-4 and TRBJ2-7; D uncertain. The CDR3 totals 13 residues. CDR3: CASSLDRNYEQYF. CDR3 sequence (DNA): TGTGCCAGCAGCTTAGACCGGAACTACGAGCAGTACTTC.

V and J are TRBV5-1 and TRBJ1-1; TRBD1 aligns across 7 bases. Per germline, CDR1 SGHRS and CDR2 YFSETQ. This CDR3 comprises 13 residues. After removal of 4 bases from V and 6 bases from J, the junction contained 6 bases not matched to a gene. The chain's CDR3 is CASSVPGQSEAFF. The CDR3 DNA reads as TGCGCCAGCAGCGTGCCGGGACAGTCTGAAGCTTTCTTT.

In its sample, this clonotype was seen a few times. The genes are TRBV10-1 and TRBJ1-3; D not resolved. Trimming left V 0 bases short and J 2 bases short, with 14 bases between. Germline lookup yields CDR1 WNHNN and CDR2 SYGVQD (reference sequence). This CDR3 has 17 residues. The CDR3 nucleotides are TGCGCCAGCAGTGAGTCTTTTGGTGGATGGACTGGAAACACCATATATTTT. Translating it yields CASSESFGGWTGNTIYF.

Remarks on this clonotype: A read error may explain this, as a much larger clone is one base away. The V call is TRBV30, the J call TRBJ2-5; TRBD2 is a possible D gene (5 bases). The V gene lost 2 bases and the J gene lost 10 bases, with 14 bases spanning the gap. In germline, CDR1 is GTSNPN, CDR2 SVGIG (reference sequence). The CDR3 has 12 amino acids. The CDR3 bases are TGTGCCTGGAGTCGAGGGAGCAAGATCCAGTACTTC. This encodes CAWSRGSKIQYF.

The V and J genes are TRBV11-1 and TRBJ2-7, with D tentatively TRBD1 (6 bases). The germline V and J ends were trimmed by 5 bases and 1 base, with 15 bases remaining between them. Germline V gives CDR1 SGHAT, CDR2 FQDESV (reference sequence). The CDR3 runs to 15 residues. This chain's CDR3 is CASSPGQRLSYEQYF. CDR3 DNA sequence: TGTGCCAGCAGCCCTGGACAGAGACTTTCCTACGAGCAGTACTTC.

The chain couples TRBV28 to TRBJ1-1; D is ambiguous. Trimming took 8 bases from V and 6 from J, leaving 16 bases between them. The CDR3 runs 13 residues. Germline V gene data show CDR1 as MDHEN and CDR2 as SYDVKM. Here the CDR3 reads CASGSMTPAEAFF. In nucleotides, the CDR3 is TGTGCCAGCGGATCAATGACTCCCGCTGAAGCTTTCTTT. The full variable domain, in which reference TRBV28 and TRBJ1-1 provide the parts outside the CDR3, is DVKVTQSSRYLVKRTGEKVFLECVQDMDHENMFWYRQDPGLGLRLIYFSYDVKMKEKGDIPEGYSVSREKKERFSLILESASTNQTSMYLCASGSMTPAEAFFGQGTRLTVV.

This clonotype was counted many times. The CDR3 DNA sequence: TGTGCCAGCAGTTCCACTATAGATACGCAGTATTTT. This codes for CASSSTIDTQYF. This chain uses TRBV13 with TRBJ2-3; the D is unclear. Trimming removed 6 bases from V and 5 bases from J, with 9 bases in between. This CDR3 is built from 12 residues. The germline CDR1 and CDR2 sequences are PRHDT and FYEKMQ (reference sequence).

This clonotype was picked up many times. The chain employs TRBV6-1 and TRBJ1-6; D is ambiguous. CDR3 length: 13 residues. Trimming pared 7 bases from V and 8 bases from J, leaving 12 bases between. Germline V gives CDR1 MNHNS, CDR2 SASEGT. The CDR3 reads CASKSRSDSPLHF. The CDR3 DNA is TGTGCCAGCAAGTCCAGGTCGGATTCACCCCTCCACTTT.

This clonotype was seen at least ten times. The chain uses TRBV28 and TRBJ2-7, with 11 bases that match TRBD1. The germline V gene has CDR1 MDHEN and CDR2 SYDVKM. CDR3 length: 16 amino acids. Germline trimming cut 2 bases from V and 1 base from J; bases unmatched to any gene: 4. In DNA form, the CDR3 reads TGTGCCAGCAGTTTAGGGGGACAGGGGGGATCCTACGAGCAGTACTTC. It is translated as CASSLGGQGGSYEQYF.

This clonotype was recorded many times. V gene TRBV18 combines with J gene TRBJ1-1, with TRBD1 matching over 8 bases. Germline V CDR1 and CDR2: KGHSH, LQKENI. The CDR3 length is 15 residues. With 1 base clipped from V and 8 bases from J, the junction kept 9 bases outside the gene matches. The CDR3 loop is CASSPRPIGQGEAFF. Written as DNA, the CDR3 is TGTGCCAGCTCACCACGACCCATAGGACAGGGCGAAGCTTTCTTT.

This clonotype was seen repeatedly, ten times or more. CDR3 sequence: CASSLLGANTEAFF. The CDR3 DNA is TGTGCCAGCAGCCTCCTAGGGGCGAACACTGAAGCTTTCTTT. This rearrangement joins TRBV6-2 or TRBV6-3 to TRBJ1-1; a possible D gene is TRBD1 (5 bases). The germline CDR1 and CDR2 sequences are MNHEY and SVGEGT. The V end was cut by 6 bases, the J end by 1 base, with 12 bases between. The CDR3 is made up of 14 amino acids.

The rearrangement uses TRBV5-1 and TRBJ1-2, with D perhaps matching TRBD1 (5 bases). V was shortened by 4 bases and J by 0 bases, with 13 bases between the two germline ends. CDR1 and CDR2 (germline): SGHRS, YFSETQ. The CDR3 loop spans 15 amino acids. CDR3 sequence (DNA): TGCGCCAGCAGCAGGGGACCGCTACCTAACTATGGCTACACCTTC. Translating it yields CASSRGPLPNYGYTF.

This clonotype has ten or more counts. This sequence joins TRBV11-2 and TRBJ1-5; 9 bases are shared with TRBD1. This CDR3 is built from 16 residues. J lost 5 bases, V lost 3 bases, and 8 bases had no gene match. Looked up from germline, CDR1 is SGHAT and CDR2 is FQNNGV. The CDR3 loop reads CASSFTQGAFYQPQHF. CDR3 bases: TGTGCCAGCAGCTTCACACAGGGGGCCTTTTATCAGCCCCAGCATTTT. The full variable domain, its missing parts supplied by reference TRBV11-2 and TRBJ1-5, is EAGVAQSPRYKIIEKRQSVAFWCNPISGHATLYWYQQILGQGPKLLIQFQNNGVVDDSQLPKDRFSAERLKGVDSTLKIQPAKLEDSAVYLCASSFTQGAFYQPQHFGDGTRLSIL.

This clonotype was counted many times. The V call is TRBV28, the J call TRBJ1-5; D call uncertain. Per the germline V gene, CDR1 is MDHEN and CDR2 is SYDVKM. Trimming pared 10 bases from V and 2 bases from J, leaving 9 bases between. There are 12 residues in the CDR3. The CDR3 region has the DNA TGTGCCATCCGGAAGGGCAATCAGCCCCAGCATTTT. This translates into CAIRKGNQPQHF.

This clonotype was observed at least ten times. This chain joins TRBV12-3 or TRBV12-4 and TRBJ2-3, with D unresolved. The ends were cut back, 7 bases at V and 2 bases at J, with 13 bases in the middle. This CDR3 spans 14 amino acids. The CDR3 sequence: CASKSTENTDTQYF. The CDR3 DNA sequence: TGTGCCAGCAAGTCAACCGAAAACACAGATACGCAGTATTTT.

This clonotype was detected ten times or more. This chain's CDR3 is CSASTPGSSKVQYF. CDR3 in DNA: TGCAGTGCTAGCACACCCGGGAGTAGTAAGGTGCAGTACTTC. The chain couples TRBV20-1 to TRBJ2-7; D may be TRBD2 (6 bases). Between the trimmed V and J ends, which lost 3 bases and 9 bases, there was a span of 21 bases. The germline gives CDR1 DFQATT, CDR2 SNEGSKA (reference sequence). The CDR3 has 14 residues.

The gene calls are TRBV18 and TRBJ1-1; TRBD1 matches 9 bases. This CDR3 is 17 amino acids long. The V gene's germline CDR1 is KGHSH and CDR2 LQKENI. V was pared by 0 bases and J by 6 bases, with 11 bases of the junction left unmatched. CDR3 residues: CASSPPRMGQGSAEAFF. For the CDR3, the DNA is TGTGCCAGCTCACCACCGAGAATGGGACAGGGTAGTGCTGAAGCTTTCTTT.

This clonotype was seen at least ten times. A much larger clone differs from this one at a single base, so this may be a read error. The chain joins TRBV30 to TRBJ1-1; maybe TRBD1 (5 bases). The germline CDR1 and CDR2 sequences are GTSNPN and SVGIG (reference sequence). Trimming shortened V by 2 bases and J by 2 bases, and 9 bases separated the two germline ends. The CDR3 is 13 amino acids. DNA of the CDR3: TGTGCCTGGAGTTCCGACAGTAACACTGAAGCTTTCTTT. Translation gives CAWSSDSNTEAFF.

The chain recombines TRBV27 with TRBJ2-7, with D possibly matching TRBD2 (5 bases). This CDR3 is built from 15 residues. CDR1 MNHEY and CDR2 SMNVEV come from the germline V gene (reference sequence). V gave up 5 bases and J gave up 1 base, with 15 bases separating them. The CDR3 region is CASSGSGAISYEQYF. As DNA, the CDR3 is TGTGCCAGCAGTGGAAGCGGAGCCATATCCTACGAGCAGTACTTC.

This clonotype was recorded at least ten times. This chain links TRBV6-4 with TRBJ2-7; tentative D call: TRBD2 (6 bases). Trimming removed 8 bases from V and 5 bases from J, with 7 bases in between. The CDR3 totals 10 residues. CDR1 is MRHNA and CDR2 is SNTAGT in the germline V gene. CDR3 DNA sequence: TGTGCCAGCCGACTAGACGAGCAGTACTTC. Its protein product is CASRLDEQYF.

This clonotype was recorded at least ten times. This rearrangement joins TRBV28 to TRBJ1-1; 8 bases agree with TRBD1. Looked up from germline, CDR1 is MDHEN and CDR2 is SYDVKM. CDR3 length: 13 amino acids. V shed 11 bases, J shed 3 bases, and the junction held 8 bases outside the gene matches. CDR3: CAWGRQGYTEAFF. The DNA of the CDR3 is TGTGCCTGGGGGAGACAGGGGTACACTGAAGCTTTCTTT.

This clonotype was found many times. This chain links TRBV12-3 or TRBV12-4 with TRBJ1-5, with unresolved D. Trimming stripped 3 bases from V and 4 bases from J, with 4 bases between. This CDR3 contains 12 residues. The CDR3 DNA reads as TGTGCCAGCAGTTTCAAGAATCAGCCCCAGCATTTT. This translates into CASSFKNQPQHF.

The table lists this clonotype with many counts. The chain is built from TRBV29-1 and TRBJ1-2, with D possibly being TRBD1 (6 bases). Germline V gene sequence: CDR1 SQVTM, CDR2 ANQGSEA. Trimming pared 6 bases from V and 1 base from J, leaving 12 bases between. The CDR3 spans 13 residues. This CDR3 reads CSVGDNYNYGYTF. As DNA, the CDR3 is TGCAGCGTAGGGGACAATTATAACTATGGCTACACCTTC.

This chain connects TRBV6-2 or TRBV6-3 to TRBJ1-2; TRBD1 is a possible D gene (6 bases). Trimming cost V 11 bases and J 4 bases, with 17 bases left between them. The CDR3 is 13 amino acids. Germline assignment: CDR1 MNHEY and CDR2 SVGEGT. CDR3: CAARGDRLYGYTF. As DNA, the CDR3 is TGTGCCGCAAGGGGGGATCGTCTCTATGGCTACACCTTC.

This clonotype was seen many times. This CDR3 reads CSARSVQETQYF. CDR3 bases: TGCAGTGCTAGGAGTGTTCAAGAGACCCAGTACTTC. The genes are TRBV20-1 and TRBJ2-5; the D is unclear. Trimming cost V 3 bases and J 2 bases, with 7 bases left between them. Per germline, CDR1 DFQATT and CDR2 SNEGSKA (reference sequence). The CDR3 sequence is 12 residues long.

The table lists this clonotype with many counts. This chain uses TRBV15 with TRBJ2-7, with D uncertain. Germline CDR1 reads LNHNV; CDR2 reads YYDKDF (reference sequence). CDR3 size: 14 residues. V shed 0 bases and J shed 4 bases, with 10 bases lying between them. The CDR3 sequence: CATSRDLRAYEQYF. CDR3 in DNA: TGTGCCACCAGCAGAGATCTTAGAGCATACGAGCAGTACTTC.

This clonotype has at least ten counts. The J gene is TRBJ1-2, the V gene TRBV25-1; 11 positions agree with TRBD1. This CDR3 has 16 amino acids. V gave up 6 bases and J gave up 4 bases; unmatched junction bases: 10. Germline V gene data show CDR1 as MGHDK and CDR2 as SYGVNS. CDR3 in DNA: TGTGCCAGCAGCATAACCGGGACAGGGGGAACCTATGGCTACACCTTC. It yields the protein CASSITGTGGTYGYTF.

Many counts were recorded for this clonotype. The chain couples TRBV27 to TRBJ2-7; 7 bases are a match to TRBD2. The CDR3 runs 13 residues. V shed 5 bases, J shed 8 bases, and the junction held 9 bases outside the gene matches. The germline gives CDR1 MNHEY, CDR2 SMNVEV (reference sequence). The CDR3 DNA follows: TGTGCCAGCAGTCAACGAGGACTAGGTCAGCAGTACTTC. It encodes CASSQRGLGQQYF.

In this sample, this clonotype turned up many times. V is TRBV11-2 and J is TRBJ2-7; D gene uncertain. V gave up 4 bases and J gave up 3 bases, with 7 bases separating them. Germline V CDR1 and CDR2: SGHAT, FQNNGV. The CDR3 consists of 12 residues. The DNA for the CDR3 is TGTGCCAGCAGCTCACTTAACTACGAGCAGTACTTC. It specifies CASSSLNYEQYF.